This TCR beta chain is drawn from a study of T cell responses to AZD1222 COVID-19 vaccine. Study context: Some second doses came at about 4 weeks and others at about 12 weeks; these were pooled.

TCRdb keeps only in-frame clones here, not all; method: immunoSEQ multiplex PCR. The sample includes fewer than 75,000 clones, approximately 83% seen only once; the top ten take roughly a fifth. V shed 1 base and J shed 1 base, with 16 bases lying between them. Per germline, CDR1 KGHSH and CDR2 LQKENI. The CDR3 runs to 17 residues. The rearrangement joins TRBV18 to TRBJ1-1; D remains unclear. Sequenced material: peripheral blood, taken on day 0 of AZD1222 vaccination. This sequence originates from an adult in good health. The CDR3 region is CASSPLIDWQSNTEAFF. CDR3 nucleotides: TGTGCCAGCTCACCACTAATCGATTGGCAGTCGAACACTGAAGCTTTCTTT.